This entry features one TCR beta chain sequence. The record originates from a study of ipilimumab plus nivolumab after autologous stem cell transplantation. Turning to the study itself: Patients received a median of about five ipilimumab and roughly eight nivolumab doses. DLBCL patients had primary refractory or relapsed disease.

Repertoires were generated with immunoSEQ multiplex PCR, while TCRdb's copy carries only in-frame clones and drops some. This sample has fewer than 95,000 clones, with 75% to 85% found just once. Germline V gene sequence: CDR1 LNHNV, CDR2 YYDKDF (reference sequence). The length of the CDR3 is 15 residues. The V and J ends lost 2 bases and 2 bases respectively, with 13 bases between them. Ipilimumab, 1 mg/kg, started 14 to 28 days after autologous transplant. The chain links TRBV15 to TRBJ2-7; D may be TRBD1 (5 bases). The sample here was PBMCs, taken in a trial of ipilimumab plus nivolumab as post-transplant consolidation. The sequence was obtained from a male donor with diffuse large B-cell lymphoma. This CDR3 is CATSRNPTATYEQYF. The CDR3 nucleotides read TGTGCCACCAGCAGAAACCCGACAGCAACCTACGAGCAGTACTTC.